This T cell receptor (beta chain) derives from a study of CD8 T cells in ankylosing spondylitis. In its sample, this clonotype was seen many times. Its antigen is undetermined. Study-level points and caveats: The study looked at matched synovial fluid samples from ankylosing spondylitis patients. Disease-linked clones were reported to be significantly enriched there. Characteristic, it appeared, of ankylosing spondylitis blood was a TCR beta motif of about eight highly homologous variants.

Trimming left V 0 bases short and J 3 bases short, with 4 bases between. There are 12 residues in the CDR3. Germline V lookup: CDR1 SGHKS, CDR2 YYEKEE (reference sequence). It was by quantitative 5'-RACE with molecular barcodes that TCR beta libraries were made. MiXCR was run by TCRdb on the 5' RACE reads, yielding one entry per CDR3 protein. The sample records tens of thousands of distinct CDR3 sequences, about 6% being singletons. The sequenced sample consisted of blood, either unsorted or a sorted T cell fraction (not recorded which). V usage is TRBV5-5 and J usage is TRBJ2-7; D is unresolved. The origin of this receptor is a male donor with ankylosing spondylitis or in good health (not recorded which). The CDR3 spells CASSLEVYEQYF. The CDR3 DNA sequence: TGTGCCAGCAGCTTGGAGGTCTACGAGCAGTACTTC.